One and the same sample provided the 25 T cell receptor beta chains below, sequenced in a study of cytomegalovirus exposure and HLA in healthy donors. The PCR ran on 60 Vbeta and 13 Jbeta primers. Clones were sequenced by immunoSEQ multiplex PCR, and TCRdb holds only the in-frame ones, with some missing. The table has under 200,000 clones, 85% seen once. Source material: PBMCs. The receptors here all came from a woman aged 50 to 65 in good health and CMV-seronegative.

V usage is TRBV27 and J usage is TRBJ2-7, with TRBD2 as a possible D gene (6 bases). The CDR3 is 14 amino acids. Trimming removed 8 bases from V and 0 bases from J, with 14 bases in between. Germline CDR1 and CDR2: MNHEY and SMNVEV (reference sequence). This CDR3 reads CASGSGLSSYEQYF. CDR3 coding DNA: TGTGCCAGCGGAAGTGGACTATCCTCCTACGAGCAGTACTTC.

The CDR3 region is CASRFTGAPINEQFF. In DNA form, the CDR3 reads TGCGCCAGCAGATTCACAGGGGCACCAATCAATGAGCAGTTCTTC. The chain recombines TRBV5-1 with TRBJ2-1, with 7 bases aligning to TRBD1. The CDR3 is 15 residues long. Trimming at V came to 5 bases and at J to 6 bases, leaving 11 bases not matched to a gene. The germline V gene has CDR1 SGHRS and CDR2 YFSETQ. Based on the CDR3 plus reference TRBV5-1 and TRBJ2-1, the full variable domain is KAGVTQTPRYLIKTRGQQVTLSCSPISGHRSVSWYQQTPGQGLQFLFEYFSETQRNKGNFPGRFSGRQFSNSRSEMNVSTLELGDSALYLCASRFTGAPINEQFFGPGTRLTVL.

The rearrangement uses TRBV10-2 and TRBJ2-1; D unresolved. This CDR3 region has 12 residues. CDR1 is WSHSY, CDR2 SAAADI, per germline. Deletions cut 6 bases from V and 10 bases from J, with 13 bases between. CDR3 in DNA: TGCGCCAGCAGGGAAACCGGGTTAGAGCAGTTCTTC. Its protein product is CASRETGLEQFF.

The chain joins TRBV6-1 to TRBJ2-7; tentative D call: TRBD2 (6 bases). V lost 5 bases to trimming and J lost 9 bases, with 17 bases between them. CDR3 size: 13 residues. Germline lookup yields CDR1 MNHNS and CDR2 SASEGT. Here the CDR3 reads CASSHGTLDGQYF. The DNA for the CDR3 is TGTGCCAGCAGTCACGGGACTCTAGACGGGCAGTACTTC.

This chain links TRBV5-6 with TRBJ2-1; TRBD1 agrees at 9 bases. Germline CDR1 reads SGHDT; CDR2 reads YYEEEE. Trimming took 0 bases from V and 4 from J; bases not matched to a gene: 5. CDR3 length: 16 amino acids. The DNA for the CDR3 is TGTGCCAGCAGCTTGGGACCGGGACAGGGATACAATGAGCAGTTCTTC. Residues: CASSLGPGQGYNEQFF.

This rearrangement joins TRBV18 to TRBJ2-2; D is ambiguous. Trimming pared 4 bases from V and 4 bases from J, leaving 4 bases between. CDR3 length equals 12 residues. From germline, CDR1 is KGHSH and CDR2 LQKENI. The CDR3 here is CASSRSTGELFF. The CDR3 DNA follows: TGTGCCAGCTCACGGAGCACCGGGGAGCTGTTTTTT.

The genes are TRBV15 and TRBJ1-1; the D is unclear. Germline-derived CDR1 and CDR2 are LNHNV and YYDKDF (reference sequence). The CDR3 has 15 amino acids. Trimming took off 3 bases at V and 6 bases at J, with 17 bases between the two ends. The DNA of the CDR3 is TGTGCCACCAGCAGCCCGCTGCGGTTGTCGGCTGAAGCTTTCTTT. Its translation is CATSSPLRLSAEAFF. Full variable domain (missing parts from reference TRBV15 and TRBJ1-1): DAMVIQNPRYQVTQFGKPVTLSCSQTLNHNVMYWYQQKSSQAPKLLFHYYDKDFNNEADTPDNFQSRRPNTSFCFLDIRSPGLGDTAMYLCATSSPLRLSAEAFFGQGTRLTVV.

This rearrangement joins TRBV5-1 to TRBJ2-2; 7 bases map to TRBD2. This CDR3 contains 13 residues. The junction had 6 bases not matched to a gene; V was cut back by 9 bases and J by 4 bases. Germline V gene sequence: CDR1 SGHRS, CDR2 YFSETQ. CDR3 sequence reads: CANPRGGTGELFF. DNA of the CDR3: TGCGCCAACCCCCGCGGGGGCACCGGGGAGCTGTTTTTT. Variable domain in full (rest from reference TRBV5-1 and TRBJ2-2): KAGVTQTPRYLIKTRGQQVTLSCSPISGHRSVSWYQQTPGQGLQFLFEYFSETQRNKGNFPGRFSGRQFSNSRSEMNVSTLELGDSALYLCANPRGGTGELFFGEGSRLTVL.

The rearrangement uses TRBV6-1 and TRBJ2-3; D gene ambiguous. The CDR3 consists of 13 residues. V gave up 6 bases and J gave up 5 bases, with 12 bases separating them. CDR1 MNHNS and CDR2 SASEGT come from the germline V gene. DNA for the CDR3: TGTGCCAGCAGCCCAAATCCTATAGATACGCAGTATTTT. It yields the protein CASSPNPIDTQYF.

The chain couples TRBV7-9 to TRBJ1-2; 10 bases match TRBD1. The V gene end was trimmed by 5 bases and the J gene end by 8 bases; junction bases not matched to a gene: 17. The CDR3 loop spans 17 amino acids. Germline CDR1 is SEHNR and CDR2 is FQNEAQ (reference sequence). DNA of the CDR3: TGTGCCAGCAGCCCAAGGCCGGGACAGGGGCCGCGCGGAGGCTACACCTTC. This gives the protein CASSPRPGQGPRGGYTF.

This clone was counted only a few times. The CDR3 DNA reads TGTGCCAGCAGCGGTAGCGGGACTTTGAACGAGCAGTACTTC. As protein: CASSGSGTLNEQYF. This chain connects TRBV9 to TRBJ2-7, with TRBD2 matching over 8 bases. CDR1 and CDR2 (germline): SGDLS, YYNGEE. This CDR3 region has 14 residues. V shed 3 bases, J shed 5 bases, and the junction held 7 bases outside the gene matches.

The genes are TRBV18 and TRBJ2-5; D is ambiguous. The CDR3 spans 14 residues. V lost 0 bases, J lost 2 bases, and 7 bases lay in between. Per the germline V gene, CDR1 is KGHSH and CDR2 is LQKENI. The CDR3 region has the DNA TGTGCCAGCTCACCACCGATCAGTCAAGAGACCCAGTACTTC. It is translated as CASSPPISQETQYF.

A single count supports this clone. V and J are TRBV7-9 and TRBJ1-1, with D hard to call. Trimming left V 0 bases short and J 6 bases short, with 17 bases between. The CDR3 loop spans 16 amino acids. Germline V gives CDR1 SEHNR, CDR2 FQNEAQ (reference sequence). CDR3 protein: CASSLAFAGRQSEAFF. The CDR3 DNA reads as TGTGCCAGCAGCTTAGCGTTTGCCGGCAGGCAATCTGAAGCTTTCTTT.

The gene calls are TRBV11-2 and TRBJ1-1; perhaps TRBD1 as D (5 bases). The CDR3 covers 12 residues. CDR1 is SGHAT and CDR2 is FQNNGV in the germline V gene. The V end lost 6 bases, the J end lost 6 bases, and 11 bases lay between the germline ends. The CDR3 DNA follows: TGTGCCAGCAGTTCAGGGAAATCTGAAGCTTTCTTT. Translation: CASSSGKSEAFF. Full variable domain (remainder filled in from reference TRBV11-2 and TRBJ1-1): EAGVAQSPRYKIIEKRQSVAFWCNPISGHATLYWYQQILGQGPKLLIQFQNNGVVDDSQLPKDRFSAERLKGVDSTLKIQPAKLEDSAVYLCASSSGKSEAFFGQGTRLTVV.

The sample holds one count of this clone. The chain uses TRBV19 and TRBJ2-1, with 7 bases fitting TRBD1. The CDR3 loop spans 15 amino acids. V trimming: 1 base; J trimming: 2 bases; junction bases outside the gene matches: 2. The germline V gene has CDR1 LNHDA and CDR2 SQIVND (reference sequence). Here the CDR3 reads CASSIAGQPYNEQFF. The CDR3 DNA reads TGTGCCAGTAGTATAGCGGGACAGCCCTACAATGAGCAGTTCTTC.

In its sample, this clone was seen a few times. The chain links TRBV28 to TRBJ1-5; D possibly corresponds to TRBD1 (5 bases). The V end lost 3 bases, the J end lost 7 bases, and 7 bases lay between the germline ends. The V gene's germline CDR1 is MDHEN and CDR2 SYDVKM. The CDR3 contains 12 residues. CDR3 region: CASSLTVQPQHF. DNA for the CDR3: TGTGCCAGCAGTTTGACAGTCCAGCCCCAGCATTTT. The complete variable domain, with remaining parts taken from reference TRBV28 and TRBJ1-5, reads DVKVTQSSRYLVKRTGEKVFLECVQDMDHENMFWYRQDPGLGLRLIYFSYDVKMKEKGDIPEGYSVSREKKERFSLILESASTNQTSMYLCASSLTVQPQHFGDGTRLSIL.

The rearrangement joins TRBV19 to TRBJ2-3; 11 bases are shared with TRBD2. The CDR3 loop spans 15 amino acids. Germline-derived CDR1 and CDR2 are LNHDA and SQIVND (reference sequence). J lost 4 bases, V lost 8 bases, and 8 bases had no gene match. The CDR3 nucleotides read TGTGCCAGTGGGGGGACTAGCGGACGGTCAGATACGCAGTATTTT. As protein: CASGGTSGRSDTQYF.

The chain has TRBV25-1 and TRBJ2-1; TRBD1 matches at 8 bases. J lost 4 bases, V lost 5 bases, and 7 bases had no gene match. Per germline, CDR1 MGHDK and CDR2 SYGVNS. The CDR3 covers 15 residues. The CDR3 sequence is CASSPRGPIYNEQFF. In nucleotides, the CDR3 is TGTGCCAGCAGTCCCAGGGGGCCCATATACAATGAGCAGTTCTTC.

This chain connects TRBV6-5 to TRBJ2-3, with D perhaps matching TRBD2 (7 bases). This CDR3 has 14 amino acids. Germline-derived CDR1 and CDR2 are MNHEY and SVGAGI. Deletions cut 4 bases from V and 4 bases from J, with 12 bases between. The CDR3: CASSSRGGPDTQYF. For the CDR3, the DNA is TGTGCCAGCAGTTCAAGGGGGGGGCCAGATACGCAGTATTTT.

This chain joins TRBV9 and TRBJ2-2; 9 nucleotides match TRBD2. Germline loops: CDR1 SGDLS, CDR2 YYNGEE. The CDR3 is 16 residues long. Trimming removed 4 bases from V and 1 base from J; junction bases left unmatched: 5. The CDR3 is CASSLGLALNTGELFF. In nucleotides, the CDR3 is TGTGCCAGCAGCTTGGGACTAGCCCTGAACACCGGGGAGCTGTTTTTT.

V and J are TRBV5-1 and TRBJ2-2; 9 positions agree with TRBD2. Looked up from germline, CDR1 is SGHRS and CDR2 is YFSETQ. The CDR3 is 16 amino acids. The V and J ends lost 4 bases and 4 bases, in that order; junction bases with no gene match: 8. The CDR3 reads CASSLVAGVVTGELFF. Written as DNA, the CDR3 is TGCGCCAGCAGCCTAGTAGCGGGAGTCGTCACCGGGGAGCTGTTTTTT.

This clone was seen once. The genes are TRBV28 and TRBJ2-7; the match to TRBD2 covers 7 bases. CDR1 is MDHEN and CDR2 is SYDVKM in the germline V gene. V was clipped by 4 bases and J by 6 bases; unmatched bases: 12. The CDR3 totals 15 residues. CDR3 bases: TGTGCCAGCAGTTACCTTGGGGCGGGAGCAGCCGAGCAGTACTTC. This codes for CASSYLGAGAAEQYF. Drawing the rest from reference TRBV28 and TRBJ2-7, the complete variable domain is DVKVTQSSRYLVKRTGEKVFLECVQDMDHENMFWYRQDPGLGLRLIYFSYDVKMKEKGDIPEGYSVSREKKERFSLILESASTNQTSMYLCASSYLGAGAAEQYFGPGTRLTVT.

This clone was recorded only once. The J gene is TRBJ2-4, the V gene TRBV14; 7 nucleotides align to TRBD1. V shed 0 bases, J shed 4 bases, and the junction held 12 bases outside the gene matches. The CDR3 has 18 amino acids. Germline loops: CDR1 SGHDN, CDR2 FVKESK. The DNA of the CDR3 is TGTGCCAGCAGCCAAGAAAGGGGGCGGTACCCTGGGAAAAACATTCAGTACTTC. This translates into CASSQERGRYPGKNIQYF.

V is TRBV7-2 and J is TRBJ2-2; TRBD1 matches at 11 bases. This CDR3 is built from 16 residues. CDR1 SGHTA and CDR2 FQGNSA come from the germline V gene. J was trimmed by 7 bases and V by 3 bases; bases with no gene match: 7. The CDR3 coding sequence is TGTGCCAGCAGCTTTCGGACAGGGGGCAGCAACGGGGAGCTGTTTTTT. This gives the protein CASSFRTGGSNGELFF.

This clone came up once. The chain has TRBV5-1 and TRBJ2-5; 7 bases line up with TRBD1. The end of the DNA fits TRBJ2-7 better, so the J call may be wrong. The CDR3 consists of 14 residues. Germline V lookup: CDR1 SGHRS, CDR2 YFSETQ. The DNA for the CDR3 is TGCGCCAGCAGCTTGGAAAGGGGGCTTAACGAGCAGTACTTC. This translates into CASSLERGLNEQYF.